The clone carrying this TCR beta chain turned up a few times. TCRdb re-called the 5' RACE reads with MiXCR, one entry per CDR3 protein. The sample records fewer than 650,000 distinct CDR3 sequences, roughly 17% being singletons. Trimming took 4 bases from V and 8 from J; bases not matched to a gene: 8. The CDR3 sequence is 14 residues long. Germline V gene lookup returns CDR1 LGHDT and CDR2 YNNKEL (reference sequence). The data belong to a study of T-cell memory formation after mild COVID-19. Study-level information: For the most part, TCR clusters were specific to one donor.

This clonotype originated in an adult woman who had mild COVID-19 (a few samples of this study predate the infection). Cell type and time point are not known. The chain combines TRBV3-1 with TRBJ2-3; 8 bases align to TRBD1. Sequences were obtained from PBMCs or a T cell subset sorted from them (not recorded which). The CDR3 coding sequence is TGTGCCAGCAGCCGGGACAGGAAGATCGGTACGCAGTATTTT. It translates to CASSRDRKIGTQYF.